This paragraph covers one T cell receptor (beta chain) sequence. This clone was observed a single time. Its cognate antigen has yet to be identified. The record has no base qualities; no much larger clone is one base away. The data are from a study of T cell changes during pregnancy in multiple sclerosis (dated by TCRdb to between 2018 and 2021). About the investigation overall: The study looked at changes in the T cell repertoire across pregnancy in women with multiple sclerosis.

Receptor libraries were prepared by the immunoSEQ multiplex PCR assay. TCRdb re-hosts the immuneACCESS table, in-frame sequences only. Its copies lack some clones; in the studies checked, an unresolved V gene accounts for under half of them, and the cause for the rest is not known. Recorded for this sample are 65,000 to 75,000 clones; approximately 89% of them occurred a single time. In total, the top ten clones hold roughly 1.4% of the sample. In the germline V gene, CDR1 corresponds to LGHNA and CDR2 to YSLEER. Deletion took 3 bases off V and 0 bases off J, with a span of 14 bases between the germline ends. The CDR3, from cysteine to phenylalanine, totals 16 residues. The entry retains the CDR3 DNA only, 48 bases that are in frame from base 1.

The sequence is built from TRBV4-3 and TRBJ1-1, with the D gene too uncertain to name. The sequence was collected from a female donor in good health, enrolled as a control in a pregnancy study. The source was peripheral blood, collected in the third trimester of pregnancy. The CDR3 region has the sequence CASSHSSSRVNTEAFF. The DNA is as follows: TGCGCCAGCAGCCATTCTTCTTCGAGGGTGAACACTGAAGCTTTCTTT.